Listed here are 4 T cell receptor beta chains from one sample, sequenced in a study of T-cell reconstitution after alpha-beta-depleted transplantation in children. The authors prepared the TCRbeta library with unique molecular identifiers. TCRdb independently ran MiXCR on the PCR reads; one entry per CDR3 protein. Here the sample spans 90,000 to 100,000 distinct CDR3 sequences, around 22% being singletons. The sample was PBMCs, taken before TCRalphabeta/CD19-depleted stem cell transplant. These receptors were taken from a boy younger than 10 with acute lymphoblastic leukemia, due to receive a stem cell transplant.

The rearrangement joins TRBV29-1 to TRBJ2-4; no clear D. Between the trimmed V and J ends, which lost 4 bases and 2 bases, there was a span of 12 bases. Germline V gives CDR1 SQVTM, CDR2 ANQGSEA. The CDR3 has 14 residues. DNA of the CDR3: TGCAGCGTTGTGGCGGAGTGGTCCAAAAACATTCAGTACTTC. As protein: CSVVAEWSKNIQYF.

The CDR3 sequence: CASSSPDRDIYNEQFF. CDR3 nucleotides: TGTGCCAGCAGCTCCCCGGACAGGGACATATACAATGAGCAGTTCTTC. The rearrangement uses TRBV5-6 and TRBJ2-1, with 8 bases that match TRBD1. V lost 3 bases to trimming and J lost 4 bases; unmatched junction nucleotides: 9. The CDR3 is 16 amino acids. The germline gives CDR1 SGHDT, CDR2 YYEEEE.

The rearrangement uses TRBV10-3 and TRBJ1-4, with D unclear. The germline gives CDR1 ENHRY, CDR2 SYGVKD. The ends were cut back, 7 bases at V and 8 bases at J, with 14 bases in the middle. This CDR3 region has 13 residues. CDR3: CAITRSQGEKLFF. The CDR3 DNA reads as TGTGCCATCACAAGAAGCCAAGGAGAAAAACTGTTTTTT.

This clonotype was recorded a few times. J is TRBJ2-1 and V is TRBV25-1; 9 bases map to TRBD1. Germline V CDR1 and CDR2: MGHDK, SYGVNS. V shed 7 bases and J 7 bases; nucleotides not matched to a gene: 2. The CDR3 totals 12 residues. The CDR3 is CASTGTGNEQFF. DNA for the CDR3: TGTGCCAGCACCGGGACAGGGAATGAGCAGTTCTTC.